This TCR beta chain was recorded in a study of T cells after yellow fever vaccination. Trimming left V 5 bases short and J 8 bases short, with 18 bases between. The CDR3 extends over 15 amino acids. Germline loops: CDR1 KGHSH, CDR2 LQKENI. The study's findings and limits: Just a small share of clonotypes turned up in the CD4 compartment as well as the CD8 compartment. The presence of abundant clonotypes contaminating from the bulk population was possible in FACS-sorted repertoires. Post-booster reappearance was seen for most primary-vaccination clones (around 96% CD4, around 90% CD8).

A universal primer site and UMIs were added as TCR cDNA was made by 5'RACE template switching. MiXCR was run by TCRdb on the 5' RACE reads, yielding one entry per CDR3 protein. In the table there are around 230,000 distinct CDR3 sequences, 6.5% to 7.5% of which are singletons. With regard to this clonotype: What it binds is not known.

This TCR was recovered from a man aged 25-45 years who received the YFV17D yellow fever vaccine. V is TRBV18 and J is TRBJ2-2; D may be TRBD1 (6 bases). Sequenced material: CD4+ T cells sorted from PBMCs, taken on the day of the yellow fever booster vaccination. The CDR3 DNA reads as TGTGCCAGCTCAACGGGGATCGCAGGGGAAGGGGAGCTGTTTTTT. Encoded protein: CASSTGIAGEGELFF.